This T cell receptor beta chain was found in a study of blood T cell repertoires in COVID-19. Study context: PBMCs, B-cell-depleted T cells, or T cells were the source of the cDNA or gDNA that made up the material.

The table came from immunoSEQ multiplex PCR; TCRdb's copy has only in-frame clones and leaves some out. The sample includes about 73,000 clones, 75% to 90% of them seen just once. The CDR3 is made up of 15 amino acids. Germline loops: CDR1 MGHRA, CDR2 YSYEKL. Trimming took off 0 bases at V and 0 bases at J, with 6 bases between the two ends. The material sequenced was peripheral blood. The chain joins TRBV4-1 to TRBJ1-5; D unresolved. The clonotype comes from a man older than 75 with active or convalescent COVID-19. CDR3 amino acids: CASSQDTVSNQPQHF. The CDR3 coding sequence is TGCGCCAGCAGCCAAGACACAGTTAGCAATCAGCCCCAGCATTTT.